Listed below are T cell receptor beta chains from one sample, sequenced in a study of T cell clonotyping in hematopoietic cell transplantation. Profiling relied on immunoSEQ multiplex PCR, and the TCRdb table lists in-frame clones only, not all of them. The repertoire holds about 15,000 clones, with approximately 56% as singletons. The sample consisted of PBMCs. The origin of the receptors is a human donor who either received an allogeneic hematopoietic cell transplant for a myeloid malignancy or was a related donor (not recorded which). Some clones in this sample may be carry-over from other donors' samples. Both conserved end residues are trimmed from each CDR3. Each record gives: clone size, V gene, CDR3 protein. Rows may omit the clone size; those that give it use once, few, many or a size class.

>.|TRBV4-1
ASSQPYDQPQH
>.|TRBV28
ASTPGLAGVVYYEQY
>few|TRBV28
ASSTQGRAF
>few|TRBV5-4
ASSLESGSGNTIY
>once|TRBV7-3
ASSLNGGSGANVLT
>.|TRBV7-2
ASSLTTSGSPDTQY
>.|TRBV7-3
ASSLTGMVGGDTQY
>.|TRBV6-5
ASREYRGQPQH
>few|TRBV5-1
ASSLGATGDGEKLF
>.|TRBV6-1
ASSVGRNSGYT
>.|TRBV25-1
ASSEWIGQRGYEQY
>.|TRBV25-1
ASSGDRAYEQY
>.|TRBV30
AHGEQDTEAF
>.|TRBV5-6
ASSGGLAGKEF
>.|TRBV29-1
SVDSGIYGYT
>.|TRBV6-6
ASRPGTGQPQH
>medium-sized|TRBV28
ASDTGGPETQY
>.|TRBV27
ASSTLDRIQETQY
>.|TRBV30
AWSRDRPRGYT
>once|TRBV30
ACTGVGNYGYT
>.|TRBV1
TSSPRQGWNQPQH
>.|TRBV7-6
ASSLLTESYEQY
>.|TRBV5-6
ASSLGTSGLTGELF
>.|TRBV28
ASSPGGSHTEAF
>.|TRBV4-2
ASSPGTSGSYEQY
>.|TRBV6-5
ASSYSGQSNGYT
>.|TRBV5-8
ASSFRFVYEQY
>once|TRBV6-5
ASSFGGLPTYEQY
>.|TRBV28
ASTRTPFYEQY
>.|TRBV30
AWSFPGQDTGELF
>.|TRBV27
ASSLGTVPSYEQY
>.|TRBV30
AWGVQGSSPLH
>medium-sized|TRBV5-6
ASSWSSGELF
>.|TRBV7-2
ASSTSGPYEQY
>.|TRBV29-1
SVKTLRSGNTIY
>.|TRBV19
ASSIDWPGNYGYT
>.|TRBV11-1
ASSHDGRHYEQY
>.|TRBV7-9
ASSLEGGSGTDTQY
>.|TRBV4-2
ASSRGQGLSVNQPQH
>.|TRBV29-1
SVSRGAPYEQY
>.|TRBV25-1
ASAGRETTEAF
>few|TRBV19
ATRQSLRPQH
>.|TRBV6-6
ASGGSQPQH
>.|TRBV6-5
ASNKAGGSVYEQY
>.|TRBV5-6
ASSPSSANTEAF
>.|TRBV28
ATWDRGFSYEQY
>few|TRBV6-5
ASALGRSAYGYT
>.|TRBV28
ASSLGGTGELF
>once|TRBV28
ASSLGGPRSNQPQH
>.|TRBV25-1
ASSSLAGEVYEQY
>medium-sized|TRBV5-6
ASSRDRGTRNEQY
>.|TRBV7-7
ASSLGAAGVNEQF
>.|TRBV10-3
AISSTRGGSYEQY
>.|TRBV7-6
ASSLITDTQY
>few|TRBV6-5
ASSAGGSGNEQF
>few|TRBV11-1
ASSLRGSYEQY